This TCR beta chain was recorded in a study of regulatory T cells in long-lasting Graves disease. Libraries of TCR beta came from iRepertoire HTBI primers plus Arm-PCR of CDR3 regions. Via MiXCR, TCRdb re-called the multiplex PCR reads, giving one row per CDR3 protein. In the table there are 350,000 to 400,000 distinct CDR3 sequences, around 15% of which are singletons. In its sample, this clonotype was seen many times. As to time point: newly diagnosed GD, antithyroid drugs for less than 3 months. Extracted PBMC RNA gave rise to the TCR library. The sequence was obtained from a female donor with Graves disease. Sequenced here: peripheral blood mononuclear cells (PBMCs), sampled at new diagnosis, from a patient treated with antithyroid drugs.

CDR3 sequence reads: CASSPEEGTGTEAFF. In DNA form, the CDR3 reads TGTGCCAGCAGTCCAGAGGAGGGGACGGGCACTGAAGCTTTCTTT. This chain connects TRBV12-3 or TRBV12-4 to TRBJ1-1, with D perhaps TRBD1 (5 bases). The CDR3 contains 15 residues. V lost 5 bases, J lost 4 bases, and 17 bases lay in between.